This T cell receptor beta chain was retrieved from a study of a mutant IDH1 vaccine in newly diagnosed glioma. Overall study: With temozolomide cycles, or 4-6 weeks after radiotherapy alone, vaccination was started. Earlier care involved radiotherapy, temozolomide, or both, and the majority received both.

TCRdb's table, derived via immunoSEQ multiplex PCR, lists solely in-frame clones and lacks some. The table has 50,000 to 65,000 clones, roughly four fifths seen once. The CDR3 totals 16 residues. Trimming pared 0 bases from V and 2 bases from J, leaving 11 bases between. Germline assignment: CDR1 MGHRA and CDR2 YSYEKL. Remarks on this clone: What it recognizes is unknown.

Time point here: week 47, end of study. What each vaccine dose contained was 300 ug of mutant IDH1 20-mer peptide, accompanied by topical imiquimod. This receptor was identified in a woman in her forties or fifties with glioma. The sequencing here drew on PBMCs, taken from a glioma patient whose treatment included an IDH1 peptide vaccine. This chain joins TRBV4-1 and TRBJ2-1; D not resolved. This CDR3 is CASSQDAAVTYNEQFF. Written as DNA, the CDR3 is TGCGCCAGCAGCCAAGATGCCGCCGTTACCTACAATGAGCAGTTCTTC.